Listed below are T cell receptor beta chains from one sample, sequenced in a study of response to subunit inactivated influenza vaccine. From the RT-PCR reads, TCRdb called clonotypes with MiXCR, one entry per CDR3 protein. The sample records approximately 500,000 distinct CDR3 sequences, 10% to 15% being singletons. This sample comprised PBMCs from blood, obtained 40 to 50 days after vaccination. The source is a man aged 45 to 65 who received an inactivated influenza vaccine. CDR3s leave out the opening cysteine and the closing phenylalanine or tryptophan.

>TRBJ2-1|TRBV7-3
ASSSDRPPGNEQF
>TRBJ2-7|TRBV6-5
ASSSRTGHEQY
>TRBJ2-6|TRBV12-3/TRBV12-4
ASSLAGLGTGSGANVLT
>TRBJ2-3|TRBV20-1
SARDFSAGSTDTQY
>TRBJ2-1|TRBV7-8
ASRLRWPSKEQF
>TRBJ2-4|TRBV7-9
ASSLATGGDIQY
>TRBJ1-2|TRBV7-9
AVTGGEAYYVYT
>TRBJ1-2|TRBV20-1
SSQGQDDYYGYT
>TRBJ2-3|TRBV20-1
SAAAGPRAVDTQY
>TRBJ2-1|TRBV4-1
ASSQGLERF
>TRBJ1-3|TRBV6-4
ASSDGEIGNTIY
>TRBJ2-7|TRBV7-2
ASSSDRTYEQY
>TRBJ2-1|TRBV12-3/TRBV12-4
ASSRTSREQF
>TRBJ1-4|TRBV11-2
ASSLMGNEKLF
>TRBJ2-3|TRBV12-3/TRBV12-4
ASSFSGFDTQY